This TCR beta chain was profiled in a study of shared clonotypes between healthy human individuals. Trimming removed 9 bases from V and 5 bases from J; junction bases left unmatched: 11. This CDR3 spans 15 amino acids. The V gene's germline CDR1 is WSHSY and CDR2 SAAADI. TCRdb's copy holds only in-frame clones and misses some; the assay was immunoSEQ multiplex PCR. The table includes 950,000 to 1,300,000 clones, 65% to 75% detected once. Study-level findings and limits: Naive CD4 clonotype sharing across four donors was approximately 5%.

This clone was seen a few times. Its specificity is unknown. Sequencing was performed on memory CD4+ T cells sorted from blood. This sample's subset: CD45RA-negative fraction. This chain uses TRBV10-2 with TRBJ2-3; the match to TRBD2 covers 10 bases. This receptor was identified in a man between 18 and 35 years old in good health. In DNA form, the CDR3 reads TGCGCCAGTCTTCGGAGCGGGGGGGCCGTAGATACGCAGTATTTT. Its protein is CASLRSGGAVDTQYF.